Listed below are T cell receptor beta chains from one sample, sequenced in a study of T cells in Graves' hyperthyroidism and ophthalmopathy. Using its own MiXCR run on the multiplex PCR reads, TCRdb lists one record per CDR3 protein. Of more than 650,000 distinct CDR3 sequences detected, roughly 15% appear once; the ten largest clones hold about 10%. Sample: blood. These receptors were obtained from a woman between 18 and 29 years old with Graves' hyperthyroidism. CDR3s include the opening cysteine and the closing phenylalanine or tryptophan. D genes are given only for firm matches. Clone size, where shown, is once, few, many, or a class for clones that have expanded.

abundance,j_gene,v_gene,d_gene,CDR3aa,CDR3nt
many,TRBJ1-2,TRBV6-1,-,CASSDQELWDYGYTF,TGTGCCAGCAGTGACCAGGAACTGTGGGACTATGGCTACACCTTC
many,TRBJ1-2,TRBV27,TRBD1,CASRVGQGTGYTF,TGTGCCAGCAGGGTGGGACAGGGGACTGGCTACACCTTC
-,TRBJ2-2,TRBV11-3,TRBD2,CASSLEVAGENTGELFF,TGTGCCAGCAGCTTAGAGGTAGCGGGAGAGAACACCGGGGAGCTGTTTTTT
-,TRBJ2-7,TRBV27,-,CASSLDGLNEQYF,TGTGCCAGCAGTTTGGACGGGTTGAACGAGCAGTACTTC
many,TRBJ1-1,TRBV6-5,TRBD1,CASSYSDRLGTEAFF,TGTGCCAGCAGTTACTCGGACAGGCTGGGGACTGAAGCTTTCTTT
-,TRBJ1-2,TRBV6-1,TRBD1,CASSYKGADYGYTF,TGTGCCAGCAGTTATAAGGGGGCGGACTATGGCTACACCTTC
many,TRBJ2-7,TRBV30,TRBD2,CAWSGLAGTYEQYF,TGTGCCTGGAGTGGGCTAGCGGGGACTTACGAGCAGTACTTC
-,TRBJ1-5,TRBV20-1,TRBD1,CSALTGYQPQHF,TGCAGTGCTTTGACAGGGTATCAGCCCCAGCATTTT
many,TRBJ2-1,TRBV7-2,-,CASRGYNEQFF,TGTGCCAGCCGCGGATACAATGAGCAGTTCTTC
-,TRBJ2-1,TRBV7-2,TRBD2,CASSLLTGTSNEQFF,TGTGCCAGCAGCTTATTAACCGGGACTAGCAATGAGCAGTTCTTC
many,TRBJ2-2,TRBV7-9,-,CASSLEFRNTGELFF,TGTGCCAGCAGCTTAGAGTTCAGGAACACCGGGGAGCTGTTTTTT
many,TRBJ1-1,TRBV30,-,CAWSVPGYTEAFF,TGTGCCTGGAGTGTACCGGGTTATACTGAAGCTTTCTTT
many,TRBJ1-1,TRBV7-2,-,CASRLLMNTEAFF,TGTGCCAGCAGACTTCTTATGAACACTGAAGCTTTCTTT
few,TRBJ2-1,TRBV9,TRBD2,CASSAQTSGRGNEQFF,TGTGCCAGCAGCGCCCAGACTAGCGGGAGAGGCAATGAGCAGTTCTTC
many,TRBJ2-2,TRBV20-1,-,CSARDRFPGELFF,TGCAGTGCTAGAGATCGTTTCCCCGGGGAGCTGTTTTTT
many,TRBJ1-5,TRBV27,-,CASSLDNSNQPQHF,TGTGCCAGCAGTTTAGACAATAGCAATCAGCCCCAGCATTTT
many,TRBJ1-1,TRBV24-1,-,CATSDTRGTEAFF,TGTGCCACCAGTGATACTAGGGGGACTGAAGCTTTCTTT